Presented here are 8 T cell receptor beta chains from one specimen sequenced in a study of blood T cell repertoires in COVID-19. Profiling relied on immunoSEQ multiplex PCR, and the TCRdb table lists in-frame clones only, not all of them. This table has just over 350,000 clones, less than 90% appearing once. Material for sequencing was PBMCs or T cells enriched from blood (not recorded which). All receptors derive from a woman aged 25 to 39 who had recovered from COVID-19.

The rearrangement joins TRBV6-5 to TRBJ1-4; TRBD1 aligns across 10 bases. Germline loops: CDR1 MNHEY, CDR2 SVGAGI. The junction had 3 bases not matched to a gene; V was cut back by 5 bases and J by 3 bases. CDR3 length: 15 amino acids. This chain's CDR3 is CASSTGTGANEKLFF. CDR3 coding DNA: TGTGCCAGCAGTACGGGGACAGGGGCTAATGAAAAACTGTTTTTT.

The CDR3 spells CASSLGERGYNEQFF. The CDR3 DNA reads TGTGCCAGCAGCCTAGGTGAGCGGGGGTACAATGAGCAGTTCTTC. The chain couples TRBV4-2 to TRBJ2-1; 8 bases match TRBD2. The junction had 6 bases not matched to a gene; V was cut back by 4 bases and J by 4 bases. The CDR3 runs 15 residues. Germline V gene data show CDR1 as LGHNA and CDR2 as YNFKEQ.

The J gene is TRBJ2-7, the V gene TRBV5-4; 9 nucleotides align to TRBD1. Germline loops: CDR1 SGHNT, CDR2 YYREEE (reference sequence). The V and J ends lost 4 bases and 3 bases, in that order; junction bases with no gene match: 8. CDR3 length: 15 amino acids. The CDR3 reads CASSPPGTGHYEQYF. The CDR3 coding sequence is TGTGCCAGCAGCCCCCCCGGGACAGGGCACTACGAGCAGTACTTC.

The CDR3 sequence is CASTESRVASSPLHF. The CDR3 region has the DNA TGTGCCAGCACCGAGTCCAGGGTTGCCAGTTCACCCCTCCACTTT. This chain connects TRBV27 to TRBJ1-6; D may be TRBD1 (5 bases). Trimming removed 7 bases from V and 9 bases from J, with 19 bases in between. Germline V gene lookup returns CDR1 MNHEY and CDR2 SMNVEV (reference sequence). The CDR3 extends over 15 amino acids.

The chain employs TRBV18 and TRBJ2-3; 10 bases align to TRBD2. This CDR3 contains 15 residues. The V gene end was trimmed by 0 bases and the J gene end by 5 bases; junction bases not matched to a gene: 2. Germline CDR1 reads KGHSH; CDR2 reads LQKENI. The CDR3, as DNA: TGTGCCAGCTCACCACCGAGCGGGAGGGTAGATACGCAGTATTTT. It codes for CASSPPSGRVDTQYF.

The chain carries TRBV28 and TRBJ1-5; D gene ambiguous. V lost 2 bases and J lost 0, with 8 bases in between. This CDR3 is built from 15 residues. Germline-derived CDR1 and CDR2 are MDHEN and SYDVKM. In DNA, the CDR3 is TGTGCCAGCAGTTTAAGCTTTAATAGCAATCAGCCCCAGCATTTT. Protein: CASSLSFNSNQPQHF.

This chain links TRBV7-8 with TRBJ1-1; 10 positions match TRBD1. The V and J ends lost 5 bases and 3 bases, in that order; junction bases with no gene match: 9. Germline V gene data show CDR1 as SGHVS and CDR2 as FQNEAQ. The CDR3 is made up of 16 amino acids. The CDR3 coding sequence is TGTGCCAGCAGCCCGAGGGACAGGGGCAAGGACACTGAAGCTTTCTTT. Translating gives CASSPRDRGKDTEAFF.

The chain has TRBV3-1 (or the pseudogene TRBV3-2) and TRBJ1-2; 8 nucleotides match TRBD1. CDR3 size: 15 residues. With 6 bases clipped from V and 2 bases from J, the junction kept 8 bases outside the gene matches. Per germline, CDR1 LGHDT and CDR2 YNNKEL (reference sequence). The CDR3 loop is CASSGWQGANYGYTF. As DNA, the CDR3 is TGTGCCAGCAGTGGTTGGCAGGGGGCGAACTATGGCTACACCTTC.